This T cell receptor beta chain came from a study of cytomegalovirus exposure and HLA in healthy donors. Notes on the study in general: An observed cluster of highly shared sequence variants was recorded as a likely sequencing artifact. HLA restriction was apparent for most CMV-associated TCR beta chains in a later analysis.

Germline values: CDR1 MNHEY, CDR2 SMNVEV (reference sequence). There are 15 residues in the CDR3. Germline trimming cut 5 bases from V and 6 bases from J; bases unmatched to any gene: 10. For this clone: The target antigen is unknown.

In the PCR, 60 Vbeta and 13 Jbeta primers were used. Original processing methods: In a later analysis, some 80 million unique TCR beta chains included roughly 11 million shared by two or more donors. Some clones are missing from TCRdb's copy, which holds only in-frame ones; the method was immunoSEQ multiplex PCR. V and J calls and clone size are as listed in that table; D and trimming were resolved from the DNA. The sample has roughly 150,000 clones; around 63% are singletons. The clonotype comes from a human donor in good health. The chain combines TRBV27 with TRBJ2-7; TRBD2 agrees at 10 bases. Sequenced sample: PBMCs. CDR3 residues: CASSPSGRGLSEQYF. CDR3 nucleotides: TGTGCCAGCAGTCCTAGCGGGAGAGGATTGAGCGAGCAGTACTTC.